The present TCR beta chain was sequenced within a study of T cell repertoires in cytomegalovirus infection. Study at large: Signatures in public TCR beta sequences pointed to both CMV infection and matching HLA type.

Study-level points and caveats: The study found HLA-C-restricted CMV-specific TCR beta clonotypes dominating the ex vivo response.

As concerns this clonotype: Its antigen is as yet unknown.

With 5 bases removed from V and 6 bases from J, the gap between germline ends came to 17 bases. CDR3 length: 14 residues. Per germline, CDR1 SEHNR and CDR2 FQNEAQ (reference sequence). TCRdb re-analysed the reads in MiXCR, keeping a single row per CDR3 protein. The repertoire consists of around 740,000 distinct CDR3 sequences, with 35% to 45% occurring once and the leading ten covering 2.5% to 3.5%. This TCR was sampled from a human donor in good health (CMV status not recorded). Some clones in this sample may be carry-over from other donors' samples. The chain is built from TRBV7-9 and TRBJ2-7; D ambiguous. The sample comprised PBMCs. The DNA for the CDR3 is TGTGCCAGCAGCCCCCCTGGCCTCAGCACCGAGCAGTACTTC. Translated: CASSPPGLSTEQYF.